The source of this TCR beta chain is a study of cytomegalovirus exposure and HLA in healthy donors. Overall study findings and caveats: Several V segments, TRBV6-2 and TRBV6-3 among them, could not be told apart and were dropped. One later analysis reportedly identified an Asian-associated ancestry cluster that showed fewer N-insertions than the approximately 670-donor mean.

PCR involved 60 Vbeta and 13 Jbeta primers. Clones were read by immunoSEQ multiplex PCR, and TCRdb kept only the in-frame ones, dropping some. Its listing shows over 100,000 clones. About this clone itself: Its antigen remains unknown. The same CDR3 arises from other DNA sequences in this sample as well.

Trimming removed 0 bases from V and 1 base from J, with 5 bases in between. Germline CDR1 is SGDLS and CDR2 is YYNGEE. This CDR3 is 14 amino acids long. This rearrangement joins TRBV9 to TRBJ1-5, with D perhaps TRBD1 (5 bases). The sequencing sample was made of PBMCs. The TCR originated in a man younger than 40 in good health and CMV-seronegative. For the CDR3, the DNA is TGTGCCAGCAGCGTAGGACAGAGCAATCAGCCCCAGCATTTT. This encodes CASSVGQSNQPQHF.